One sample yielded the 2 T cell receptor beta chains listed below, sequenced in a study of cytomegalovirus exposure and HLA in healthy donors. The PCR ran on 60 Vbeta and 13 Jbeta primers. The assay was immunoSEQ multiplex PCR, and TCRdb's table has in-frame clones only and misses some. Seen here are 110,000 or so clones, under 85% observed once, and the top ten hold over 5%. The sequenced material came from PBMCs. These receptors originate from a man between 18 and 29 years old in good health and CMV-seronegative.

The J gene is TRBJ2-1, the V gene TRBV27; a possible D gene is TRBD2 (6 bases). The CDR3 is made up of 15 amino acids. Trimming took off 6 bases at V and 7 bases at J, with 19 bases between the two ends. Germline V CDR1 and CDR2: MNHEY, SMNVEV (reference sequence). The CDR3 region has the DNA TGTGCCAGCAGGGCGCGTTTGGGGGAGGCGAATGAGCAGTTCTTC. Translation: CASRARLGEANEQFF.

The chain carries TRBV4-1 and TRBJ1-5; no firm D call. The CDR3 loop spans 15 amino acids. Germline CDR1 reads MGHRA; CDR2 reads YSYEKL. The V end lost 1 base, the J end lost 1 base, and 8 bases lay between the germline ends. CDR3: CASSQGGGSNQPQHF. The CDR3 DNA is TGCGCCAGCAGCCAAGGGGGAGGGAGCAATCAGCCCCAGCATTTT.